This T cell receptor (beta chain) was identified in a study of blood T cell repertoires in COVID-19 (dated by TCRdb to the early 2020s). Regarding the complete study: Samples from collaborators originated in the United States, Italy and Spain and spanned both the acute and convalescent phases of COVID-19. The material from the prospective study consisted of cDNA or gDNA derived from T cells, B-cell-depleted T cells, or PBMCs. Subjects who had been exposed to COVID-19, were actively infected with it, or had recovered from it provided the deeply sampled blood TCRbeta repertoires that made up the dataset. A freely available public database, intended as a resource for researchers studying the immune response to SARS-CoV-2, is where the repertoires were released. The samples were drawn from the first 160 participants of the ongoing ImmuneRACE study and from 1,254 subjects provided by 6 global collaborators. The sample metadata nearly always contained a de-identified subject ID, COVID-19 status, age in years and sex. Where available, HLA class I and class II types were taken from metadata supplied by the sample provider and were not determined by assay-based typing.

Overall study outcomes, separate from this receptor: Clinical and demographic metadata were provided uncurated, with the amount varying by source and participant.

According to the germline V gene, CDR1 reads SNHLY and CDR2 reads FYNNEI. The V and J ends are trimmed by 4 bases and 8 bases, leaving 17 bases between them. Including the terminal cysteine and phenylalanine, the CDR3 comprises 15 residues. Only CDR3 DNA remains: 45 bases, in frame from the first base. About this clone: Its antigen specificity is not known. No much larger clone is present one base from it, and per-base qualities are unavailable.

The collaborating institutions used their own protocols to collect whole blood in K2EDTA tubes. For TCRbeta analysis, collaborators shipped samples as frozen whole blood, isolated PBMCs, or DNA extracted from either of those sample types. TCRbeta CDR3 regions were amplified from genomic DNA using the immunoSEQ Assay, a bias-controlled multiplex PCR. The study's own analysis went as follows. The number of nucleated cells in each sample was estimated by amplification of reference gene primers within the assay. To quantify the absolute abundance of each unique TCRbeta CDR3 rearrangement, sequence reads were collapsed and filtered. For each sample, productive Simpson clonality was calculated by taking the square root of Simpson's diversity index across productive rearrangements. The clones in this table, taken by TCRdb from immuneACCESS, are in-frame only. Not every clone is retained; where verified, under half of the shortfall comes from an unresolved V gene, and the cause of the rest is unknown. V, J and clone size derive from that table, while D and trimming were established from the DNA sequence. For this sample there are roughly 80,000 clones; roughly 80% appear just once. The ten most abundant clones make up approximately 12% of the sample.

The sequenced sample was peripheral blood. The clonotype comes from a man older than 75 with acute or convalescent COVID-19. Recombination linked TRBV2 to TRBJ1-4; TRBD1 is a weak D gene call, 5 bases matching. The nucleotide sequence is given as TGTGCCAGCAGTGCGAGAACCCAGGGTGGAGAAAAACTGTTTTTT. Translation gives CASSARTQGGEKLFF.